The rows below give T cell receptor beta chains drawn from one sample of a study of identifying expanded T cells in peripheral blood. The table came from immunoSEQ multiplex PCR; TCRdb's copy has only in-frame clones and leaves some out. The sample records about 90,000 clones, around 85% being singletons. Sequenced: blood. Receptors were obtained from a person aged 18 to 75 in good health. The CDR3 runs from the conserved cysteine through the conserved F or W. The order of the fields is D gene, V gene, clone size, J gene, CDR3 DNA, CDR3 protein. The D gene is left open where the match is weak. Clone size is shown for a subset of rows, as once, few, many or a class of expanded clone.

d_gene: TRBD1
v_gene: TRBV9
abundance: few
j_gene: TRBJ1-4
CDR3nt: TGTGCCAGCAGCGTAGGACAGGGCGGAATTGAAAAACTGTTTTTT
CDR3aa: CASSVGQGGIEKLFF

d_gene: -
v_gene: TRBV9
abundance: -
j_gene: TRBJ1-2
CDR3nt: TGTGCCAGCGGAGCCCTTCCCGGTGGCTACACCTTC
CDR3aa: CASGALPGGYTF

d_gene: -
v_gene: TRBV19
abundance: -
j_gene: TRBJ2-3
CDR3nt: TGTGCCAGTAGCCCCGGGCGCCCCCCCACAGATACGCAGTATTTT
CDR3aa: CASSPGRPPTDTQYF

d_gene: -
v_gene: TRBV28
abundance: -
j_gene: TRBJ2-7
CDR3nt: TGTGCCAGCCTCAGTTCCTACGAGCAGTACTTC
CDR3aa: CASLSSYEQYF

d_gene: -
v_gene: TRBV19
abundance: -
j_gene: TRBJ1-4
CDR3nt: TGTGCCAGTAGTATAGGACACCCTCCCCGTAATGAAAAACTGTTTTTT
CDR3aa: CASSIGHPPRNEKLFF

d_gene: -
v_gene: TRBV21-1
abundance: few
j_gene: TRBJ2-7
CDR3nt: TGTGCCAGCAGCCCCCAACGCGCCTCACCCGCCGAGCAGTACTTC
CDR3aa: CASSPQRASPAEQYF

d_gene: -
v_gene: TRBV11-2
abundance: once
j_gene: TRBJ2-7
CDR3nt: TGTGCCAGCAGCTTAGGTCCGGGGGTCTCCTACGAGCAGTACTTC
CDR3aa: CASSLGPGVSYEQYF

d_gene: -
v_gene: TRBV6-5
abundance: -
j_gene: TRBJ2-5
CDR3nt: TGTGCCAGCAGTTACTCGACTGAGACCCAGTACTTC
CDR3aa: CASSYSTETQYF

d_gene: TRBD1
v_gene: TRBV11-1
abundance: -
j_gene: TRBJ1-1
CDR3nt: TGTGCCAGCAGCTTCAGACAGGGGGGAAACACTGAAGCTTTCTTT
CDR3aa: CASSFRQGGNTEAFF

d_gene: TRBD1
v_gene: TRBV4-3
abundance: -
j_gene: TRBJ1-1
CDR3nt: TGCGCCAGCAGCCCTGGACAGGGGGCGAGTAGCACTGAAGCTTTCTTT
CDR3aa: CASSPGQGASSTEAFF

d_gene: TRBD1
v_gene: TRBV30
abundance: -
j_gene: TRBJ2-7
CDR3nt: TGTGCCTGGTTTTGGCGACAGGGTCCCCACGAGCAGTACTTC
CDR3aa: CAWFWRQGPHEQYF

d_gene: TRBD1
v_gene: TRBV2
abundance: few
j_gene: TRBJ1-6
CDR3nt: TGTGCCAGCATTAAGGACAGGGGAGGTTCACCCCTCCACTTT
CDR3aa: CASIKDRGGSPLHF

d_gene: TRBD1
v_gene: TRBV9
abundance: -
j_gene: TRBJ1-5
CDR3nt: TGTGCCAGCAGCGTAGGACAGGGCTTTTCGTCCAATCAGCCCCAGCATTTT
CDR3aa: CASSVGQGFSSNQPQHF

d_gene: -
v_gene: TRBV15
abundance: -
j_gene: TRBJ2-1
CDR3nt: TGTGCCACCAGGGGTGGTCCGGGACATCTCGATGAGCAGTTCTTC
CDR3aa: CATRGGPGHLDEQFF

d_gene: -
v_gene: TRBV29-1
abundance: -
j_gene: TRBJ2-6
CDR3nt: TGCAGCGTTCGATCCTCTGGGGCCAACGTCCTGACTTTC
CDR3aa: CSVRSSGANVLTF

d_gene: -
v_gene: TRBV6-5
abundance: few
j_gene: TRBJ1-1
CDR3nt: TGTGCCAGCAGTTTCACGGTCGGCGCTGAAGCTTTCTTT
CDR3aa: CASSFTVGAEAFF

d_gene: TRBD1
v_gene: TRBV7-2
abundance: -
j_gene: TRBJ2-2
CDR3nt: TGTGCCAGCAGCGGAATAGTCGGCCGGGGCAGGGGGCGCGATAGGGAGCTGTTTTTT
CDR3aa: CASSGIVGRGRGRDRELFF

d_gene: -
v_gene: TRBV2
abundance: few
j_gene: TRBJ1-6
CDR3nt: TGTGCCAGCAGTGAAAATTTGATCGGGCCACCCCTCCACTTT
CDR3aa: CASSENLIGPPLHF

d_gene: -
v_gene: TRBV5-1
abundance: -
j_gene: TRBJ2-2
CDR3nt: TGCGCCAGCAGCTTGATGTTTGAGCGTCGGACCGGGGAGCTGTTTTTT
CDR3aa: CASSLMFERRTGELFF

d_gene: -
v_gene: TRBV5-1
abundance: -
j_gene: TRBJ1-2
CDR3nt: TGCGCCAGCAGCTTGGGGGAATACTTATATGGCTACACCTTC
CDR3aa: CASSLGEYLYGYTF

d_gene: -
v_gene: TRBV15
abundance: -
j_gene: TRBJ1-2
CDR3nt: TGTGCCACCAGCAATCCGGGGGCGCTTTATGGCTACACCTTC
CDR3aa: CATSNPGALYGYTF

d_gene: TRBD1
v_gene: TRBV10-3
abundance: once
j_gene: TRBJ1-2
CDR3nt: TGTGCCATCAGTGAGGCGCGGACAGGGATGAATGGCTACACCTTC
CDR3aa: CAISEARTGMNGYTF

d_gene: TRBD1
v_gene: TRBV27
abundance: -
j_gene: TRBJ2-6
CDR3nt: TGTGCCAGCAGACCGACAGGGCTTAGCTCTGGGGCCAACGTCCTGACTTTC
CDR3aa: CASRPTGLSSGANVLTF

d_gene: -
v_gene: TRBV7-2
abundance: -
j_gene: TRBJ2-3
CDR3nt: TGTGCCAGCAGCTTAGGGCTTTTCACAGATACGCAGTATTTT
CDR3aa: CASSLGLFTDTQYF

d_gene: -
v_gene: TRBV20-1
abundance: -
j_gene: TRBJ1-4
CDR3nt: TGCAGTGCTAGAGATCGAGGAGAACTGTTTTTT
CDR3aa: CSARDRGELFF

d_gene: TRBD1
v_gene: TRBV23-1
abundance: once
j_gene: TRBJ2-7
CDR3nt: TGCGCCAGCAATGAGGGACAGGGGAAAATCTACGAGCAGTACTTC
CDR3aa: CASNEGQGKIYEQYF

d_gene: -
v_gene: TRBV6-1
abundance: -
j_gene: TRBJ1-1
CDR3nt: TGTGCCAGCAAAGGGGATATTACTGAAGCTTTCTTT
CDR3aa: CASKGDITEAFF

d_gene: TRBD2
v_gene: TRBV6-5
abundance: -
j_gene: TRBJ2-1
CDR3nt: TGTGCCAGCAGTTATTCAAGCGGGGGCGCCTACAATGAGCAGTTCTTC
CDR3aa: CASSYSSGGAYNEQFF

d_gene: TRBD1
v_gene: TRBV19
abundance: -
j_gene: TRBJ1-1
CDR3nt: TGTGCCAGTAGAGACAGGGGAGGGTCGAACACTGAAGCTTTCTTT
CDR3aa: CASRDRGGSNTEAFF